Listed below are T cell receptor beta chains from one sample, sequenced in a study of blood T cell repertoires in COVID-19. TCRdb's table, derived via immunoSEQ multiplex PCR, lists solely in-frame clones and lacks some. The sample has about 190,000 clones, less than 85% seen once. Sequenced input: PBMCs or T cells enriched from blood (not recorded which). The receptors originated from a woman in her 30s who had recovered from COVID-19. The CDR3 runs from the conserved cysteine through the conserved F or W. Fields, in order: D gene, V gene, J gene, clone size, CDR3 DNA, CDR3 protein. D genes are given only for firm matches. Size is stated for part of the rows, as once, few or many counts, or as a class when the clone is expanded.

D gene: NA; V gene: TRBV14; J gene: TRBJ1-6; clone size: NA; CDR3 DNA: TGTGCCAGCAGCCAAGATTTGGCAGGCGTTAATTCACCCCTCCACTTT; CDR3 protein: CASSQDLAGVNSPLHF
D gene: NA; V gene: TRBV30; J gene: TRBJ1-1; clone size: few; CDR3 DNA: TGTGCCTGGAGTGTAGGAGTGAACACTGAAGCTTTCTTT; CDR3 protein: CAWSVGVNTEAFF
D gene: TRBD1; V gene: TRBV28; J gene: TRBJ2-2; clone size: NA; CDR3 DNA: TGTGCCAGCATATACGGGACAGTGAACACCGGGGAGCTGTTTTTT; CDR3 protein: CASIYGTVNTGELFF
D gene: NA; V gene: TRBV27; J gene: TRBJ2-1; clone size: NA; CDR3 DNA: TGTGCCAGCAGTTTATCTCGGTCAACTCGCCGATCCTCCTACAATGAGCAGTTCTTC; CDR3 protein: CASSLSRSTRRSSYNEQFF
D gene: NA; V gene: TRBV18; J gene: TRBJ2-3; clone size: NA; CDR3 DNA: TGTGCCAGCTCACAACGGGATCCTAGCACAGATACGCAGTATTTT; CDR3 protein: CASSQRDPSTDTQYF
D gene: TRBD1; V gene: TRBV4-1; J gene: TRBJ1-1; clone size: NA; CDR3 DNA: TGCGCCAGCAGCACTCAACAGGGGACTGAAGCTTTCTTT; CDR3 protein: CASSTQQGTEAFF
D gene: TRBD1; V gene: TRBV7-9; J gene: TRBJ2-7; clone size: NA; CDR3 DNA: TGTGCCAGCAGCACGGGTCGGGACAGGGGGGCCTACGAGCAGTACTTC; CDR3 protein: CASSTGRDRGAYEQYF
D gene: NA; V gene: TRBV24-1; J gene: TRBJ2-1; clone size: NA; CDR3 DNA: TGTGCCACCAGTGATTTGGCGGGCAGGAGCTACAATGAGCAGTTCTTC; CDR3 protein: CATSDLAGRSYNEQFF
D gene: TRBD1; V gene: TRBV24-1; J gene: TRBJ1-6; clone size: NA; CDR3 DNA: TGTGCCACCAGTGACAGGGGGAGGCCCCTCCACTTT; CDR3 protein: CATSDRGRPLHF
D gene: TRBD1; V gene: TRBV19; J gene: TRBJ1-1; clone size: NA; CDR3 DNA: TGTGCCAGTATTTCGGCCCGGGACAGGGAAATGGGGCGCACTGAAGCTTTCTTT; CDR3 protein: CASISARDREMGRTEAFF
D gene: TRBD1; V gene: TRBV28; J gene: TRBJ1-1; clone size: NA; CDR3 DNA: TGTGCCAGCAGCATGACAGGGAGAGCGAACACTGAAGCTTTCTTT; CDR3 protein: CASSMTGRANTEAFF
D gene: TRBD2; V gene: TRBV15; J gene: TRBJ2-2; clone size: few; CDR3 DNA: TGTGCCACCAGCAAAGGCCTGGGACTAGCTACGTCCGGGGAGCTGTTTTTT; CDR3 protein: CATSKGLGLATSGELFF
D gene: TRBD1; V gene: TRBV5-1; J gene: TRBJ1-6; clone size: few; CDR3 DNA: TGCGCCAGCAGTTACTTGACAGGGGGCGGTTCACCCCTCCACTTT; CDR3 protein: CASSYLTGGGSPLHF
D gene: NA; V gene: TRBV27; J gene: TRBJ1-1; clone size: few; CDR3 DNA: TGTGCCAGCATCCCCCCCCGGGGAGAGATGAACACTGAAGCTTTCTTT; CDR3 protein: CASIPPRGEMNTEAFF
D gene: NA; V gene: TRBV28; J gene: TRBJ1-5; clone size: NA; CDR3 DNA: TGTGCCAGCAGTTTCACGACAGCTAGCAATCAGCCCCAGCATTTT; CDR3 protein: CASSFTTASNQPQHF
D gene: NA; V gene: TRBV4-2; J gene: TRBJ1-6; clone size: NA; CDR3 DNA: TGTGCCAGCAGCGAGAGACCGGGGACAAGCTCCTATAATTCACCCCTCCACTTT; CDR3 protein: CASSERPGTSSYNSPLHF
D gene: NA; V gene: TRBV28; J gene: TRBJ2-5; clone size: NA; CDR3 DNA: TGTGCCAGCAGTTTGGATCGGACAGTGCGGGAGACCCAGTACTTC; CDR3 protein: CASSLDRTVRETQYF
D gene: TRBD1; V gene: TRBV18; J gene: TRBJ2-1; clone size: few; CDR3 DNA: TGTGCCAGCTCACCAAGGGGACAGGCTAACAATGAGCAGTTCTTC; CDR3 protein: CASSPRGQANNEQFF
D gene: TRBD2; V gene: TRBV9; J gene: TRBJ2-3; clone size: NA; CDR3 DNA: TGTGCCAGCAGCGTAGCTCCCCCACTAGCGGGGGGGGATGGCACAGATACGCAGTATTTT; CDR3 protein: CASSVAPPLAGGDGTDTQYF
D gene: TRBD2; V gene: TRBV9; J gene: TRBJ2-1; clone size: NA; CDR3 DNA: TGTGCCAGCAGCCCCCACCTAGCGGTTGAGCAGTTCTTC; CDR3 protein: CASSPHLAVEQFF
D gene: TRBD2; V gene: TRBV5-6; J gene: TRBJ2-1; clone size: NA; CDR3 DNA: TGTGCCAGCAGCTTGGAGACTAGCGGGAGGAGTGAGCAGTTCTTC; CDR3 protein: CASSLETSGRSEQFF
D gene: NA; V gene: TRBV10-3; J gene: TRBJ2-3; clone size: NA; CDR3 DNA: TGTGCCATCAGTGAAGGATCGGGCTCGGGATCGAGTACGCAGTATTTT; CDR3 protein: CAISEGSGSGSSTQYF
D gene: NA; V gene: TRBV7-2; J gene: TRBJ1-3; clone size: NA; CDR3 DNA: TGTGCCAGCAGCTTAGGAGGGTCTGGAAACACCATATATTTT; CDR3 protein: CASSLGGSGNTIYF
D gene: TRBD2; V gene: TRBV27; J gene: TRBJ2-6; clone size: NA; CDR3 DNA: TGTGCCAGCAGTCACACTCGGGGGGCTGGGGCCAACGTCCTGACTTTC; CDR3 protein: CASSHTRGAGANVLTF
D gene: NA; V gene: TRBV16; J gene: TRBJ1-2; clone size: NA; CDR3 DNA: TGTGCCAGCAGCCAACGCCCAGGGTCCTATGGCTACACCTTC; CDR3 protein: CASSQRPGSYGYTF
D gene: NA; V gene: TRBV11-2; J gene: TRBJ1-6; clone size: NA; CDR3 DNA: TGTGCCAGCAGCTTAGATCTTGGCCGGGATAATTCACCCCTCCACTTT; CDR3 protein: CASSLDLGRDNSPLHF